Following are 29 T cell receptor beta chains from one sample sequenced in a study of blood T cell repertoires in COVID-19. The protocol was immunoSEQ multiplex PCR, while the TCRdb copy is restricted to in-frame clones and leaves out a portion. The top ten hold 10% of the sample, which has approximately 250,000 clones, 88% seen once. Sequencing input: peripheral blood. These receptors all stem from a woman in her 70s with COVID-19, enrolled during active disease.

The gene calls are TRBV6-1 and TRBJ1-1; D is ambiguous. Looked up from germline, CDR1 is MNHNS and CDR2 is SASEGT. The V and J ends lost 1 base and 6 bases respectively, with 15 bases between them. CDR3 size: 15 residues. The CDR3 DNA reads as TGTGCCAGCAGTGAAGGGCTAGTCTCCGGGGCTGAAGCTTTCTTT. It specifies CASSEGLVSGAEAFF.

This clone was observed a few times. The rearrangement uses TRBV7-9 and TRBJ2-5; TRBD1 agrees at 9 bases. After removal of 3 bases from V and 4 bases from J, the junction contained 6 bases not matched to a gene. Per germline, CDR1 SEHNR and CDR2 FQNEAQ (reference sequence). The CDR3 length is 15 residues. This CDR3 reads CASSFATDRGETQYF. CDR3 in DNA: TGTGCCAGCAGCTTCGCCACGGACAGGGGAGAGACCCAGTACTTC.

This chain links TRBV19 with TRBJ1-5, with D possibly matching TRBD1 (6 bases). V gave up 5 bases and J gave up 4 bases, with 9 bases separating them. Germline V lookup: CDR1 LNHDA, CDR2 SQIVND (reference sequence). This CDR3 contains 13 residues. CDR3 bases: TGTGCCAGTAGTGGGACAATAAATCAGCCCCAGCATTTT. Amino acids: CASSGTINQPQHF.

This clone has only a few counts. The chain combines TRBV12-3 or TRBV12-4 with TRBJ2-5, with D possibly being TRBD2 (5 bases). Trimming cost V 7 bases and J 3 bases, with 9 bases left between them. The CDR3 sequence is 12 residues long. The CDR3 sequence: CASTGGEETQYF. The CDR3 DNA is TGTGCCAGCACAGGAGGCGAAGAGACCCAGTACTTC.

The chain links TRBV5-4 to TRBJ2-1, with TRBD1 matching over 8 bases. V lost 5 bases to trimming and J lost 2 bases; unmatched junction nucleotides: 6. This CDR3 spans 15 amino acids. Germline assignment: CDR1 SGHNT and CDR2 YYREEE (reference sequence). CDR3 DNA sequence: TGTGCCAGCAGTTCCGGACAGGGAACCTACAATGAGCAGTTCTTC. Translated: CASSSGQGTYNEQFF.

This sequence joins TRBV14 and TRBJ1-2; D might be TRBD1 (6 bases). Trimming shortened V by 6 bases and J by 7 bases, and 18 bases separated the two germline ends. This CDR3 has 14 residues. Germline V gene data show CDR1 as SGHDN and CDR2 as FVKESK. CDR3 coding DNA: TGTGCCAGCAGACGAACAGGGCAAGCCGTTGGCTACACCTTC. Protein sequence: CASRRTGQAVGYTF.

The chain couples TRBV10-2 to TRBJ2-3; 16 bases are shared with TRBD2. V was pared by 6 bases and J by 4 bases, with 7 bases of the junction left unmatched. This CDR3 contains 17 residues. Germline lookup yields CDR1 WSHSY and CDR2 SAAADI. CDR3 residues: CASRNTGTSGRADTQYF. CDR3 in DNA: TGCGCCAGCAGGAATACCGGGACTAGCGGGAGGGCAGATACGCAGTATTTT.

This clone has only one observation. V gene TRBV18 combines with J gene TRBJ2-5; tentative D call: TRBD1 (5 bases). V lost 0 bases and J lost 0, with 17 bases in between. Per the germline V gene, CDR1 is KGHSH and CDR2 is LQKENI. CDR3 length equals 18 residues. CDR3 loop: CASSPPMGRDRDQETQYF. CDR3 in DNA: TGTGCCAGCTCACCACCTATGGGCAGGGATCGGGACCAAGAGACCCAGTACTTC.

The chain is built from TRBV10-3 and TRBJ2-2; 8 bases are shared with TRBD1. Germline V gene sequence: CDR1 ENHRY, CDR2 SYGVKD. The CDR3 has 17 residues. The J segment lost 1 base and the V segment lost 3 bases, leaving 7 bases of the junction unmatched. As DNA, the CDR3 is TGTGCCATCAGTGACTCCGTTGGGACAGGGAACACCGGGGAGCTGTTTTTT. Protein sequence: CAISDSVGTGNTGELFF.

V gene TRBV19 combines with J gene TRBJ1-1; D unclear. Trimming took 1 base from V and 0 from J, leaving 9 bases between them. Germline V gene data show CDR1 as LNHDA and CDR2 as SQIVND (reference sequence). This CDR3 has 15 amino acids. CDR3: CASSIGERLNTEAFF. The CDR3, as DNA: TGTGCCAGTAGTATAGGGGAGCGGTTGAACACTGAAGCTTTCTTT.

This clone was counted a single time. The V and J genes are TRBV3-1 (or the pseudogene TRBV3-2) and TRBJ1-2; no clear D gene. The V gene lost 0 bases and the J gene lost 5 bases, with 16 bases spanning the gap. This CDR3 is 16 amino acids long. Germline V gene data show CDR1 as LGHDT and CDR2 as YNNKEL (reference sequence). The CDR3 region is CASSQESSRAWYGYTF. DNA of the CDR3: TGTGCCAGCAGCCAAGAGTCGTCGAGGGCTTGGTATGGCTACACCTTC.

The rearrangement joins TRBV5-1 to TRBJ2-1, with 13 bases fitting TRBD2. V was pared by 5 bases and J by 5 bases, with 10 bases of the junction left unmatched. The CDR3 is 17 residues long. Germline V gene sequence: CDR1 SGHRS, CDR2 YFSETQ. CDR3 DNA sequence: TGCGCCAGCAGGCGACCGGGACTAGCGGGATGGGACAATGAGCAGTTCTTC. Amino acids: CASRRPGLAGWDNEQFF.

CDR3 DNA: TGTGCCAGTAGTACTCCGGGACAGGTGTACAATGAGCAGTTCTTC. Its translation: CASSTPGQVYNEQFF. The rearrangement links TRBV19 to TRBJ2-1; TRBD1 aligns across 8 bases. V shed 4 bases, J shed 4 bases, and the junction held 6 bases outside the gene matches. Germline assignment: CDR1 LNHDA and CDR2 SQIVND (reference sequence). The CDR3 spans 15 residues.

The rearrangement uses TRBV5-1 and TRBJ1-2; TRBD1 agrees at 7 bases. Germline CDR1 is SGHRS and CDR2 is YFSETQ. V lost 7 bases, J lost 1 base, and 13 bases stayed unmatched. This CDR3 contains 16 residues. CDR3 in amino acids: CASGRRTGTDNYGYTF. DNA of the CDR3: TGCGCCAGCGGACGACGGACCGGGACAGATAACTATGGCTACACCTTC. Together with reference TRBV5-1 and TRBJ1-2, the CDR3 gives the full variable domain: KAGVTQTPRYLIKTRGQQVTLSCSPISGHRSVSWYQQTPGQGLQFLFEYFSETQRNKGNFPGRFSGRQFSNSRSEMNVSTLELGDSALYLCASGRRTGTDNYGYTFGSGTRLTVV.

The chain joins TRBV3-1 (or the pseudogene TRBV3-2) to TRBJ1-3, with 8 bases identical to TRBD1. CDR3 length equals 16 residues. The V gene's germline CDR1 is LGHDT and CDR2 YNNKEL (reference sequence). J lost 1 base, V lost 1 base, and 3 bases had no gene match. The CDR3 DNA is TGTGCCAGCAGCCAAGTGAGGACAGGGTCTGGAAACACCATATATTTT. This codes for CASSQVRTGSGNTIYF.

This sequence joins TRBV28 and TRBJ1-2, with 9 bases fitting TRBD1. Losses at the gene ends were 10 bases for V and 8 bases for J; bases not matched to a gene: 11. The CDR3 loop spans 13 amino acids. Germline CDR1 reads MDHEN; CDR2 reads SYDVKM. For the CDR3, the DNA is TGTGCCATCGACCCGGGACAGGGAGGCGGCTACACCTTC. Translated, it gives CAIDPGQGGGYTF.

The chain employs TRBV11-3 and TRBJ2-7, with D possibly TRBD2 on 6 matching bases. CDR3 size: 15 residues. CDR1 and CDR2 (germline): SGHNT, YENEEA. V was trimmed by 1 base and J by 7 bases, leaving 17 bases between them. For the CDR3, the DNA is TGTGCCAGCAGCTTAGCAGGGCCCTTGGCGGGGGAGCAGTACTTC. This translates into CASSLAGPLAGEQYF.

The rearrangement uses TRBV10-3 and TRBJ2-3, with 8 bases matching TRBD2. CDR1 and CDR2 (germline): ENHRY, SYGVKD. The CDR3 loop spans 13 amino acids. The V gene end was trimmed by 9 bases and the J gene end by 5 bases; junction bases not matched to a gene: 7. CDR3 coding DNA: TGTGCCATAAAGCGGGAGAGGGTAGATACGCAGTATTTT. Protein: CAIKRERVDTQYF.

The chain links TRBV11-3 to TRBJ1-1; a weak D match, TRBD1 (6 bases). The CDR3 is 11 residues long. Trimming took 5 bases from V and 12 from J, leaving 13 bases between them. Germline V gene sequence: CDR1 SGHNT, CDR2 YENEEA. CDR3 sequence reads: CASSIQGGSFF. DNA of the CDR3: TGTGCCAGCAGCATACAGGGAGGGTCTTTCTTT.

The J gene is TRBJ1-5, the V gene TRBV28; D is possibly TRBD1 (6 bases). Germline V lookup: CDR1 MDHEN, CDR2 SYDVKM. With 6 bases removed from V and 0 bases from J, the gap between germline ends came to 18 bases. The CDR3 consists of 17 residues. The CDR3 loop is CASSSGQGFFSNQPQHF. The CDR3 DNA follows: TGTGCCAGCAGCTCGGGTCAGGGGTTCTTTAGCAATCAGCCCCAGCATTTT. The variable domain in full, with the rest retrieved from reference TRBV28 and TRBJ1-5, is DVKVTQSSRYLVKRTGEKVFLECVQDMDHENMFWYRQDPGLGLRLIYFSYDVKMKEKGDIPEGYSVSREKKERFSLILESASTNQTSMYLCASSSGQGFFSNQPQHFGDGTRLSIL.

This chain links TRBV10-3 with TRBJ2-1; 7 nucleotides match TRBD2. CDR1 and CDR2 (germline): ENHRY, SYGVKD. This CDR3 comprises 14 residues. The ends lost 10 bases at V and 5 bases at J; junction bases unmatched: 11. CDR3 amino acids: CATLGGLADNEQFF. CDR3 in DNA: TGTGCCACCCTAGGAGGGCTAGCGGACAATGAGCAGTTCTTC.

The V and J genes are TRBV27 and TRBJ2-3; D might be TRBD1 (5 bases). Germline V gene sequence: CDR1 MNHEY, CDR2 SMNVEV (reference sequence). V lost 5 bases and J lost 4, with 10 bases in between. The CDR3 is 13 amino acids. The CDR3 DNA is TGTGCCAGCAGTAAAACAGGTTCAGATACGCAGTATTTT. Translation: CASSKTGSDTQYF.

The V and J genes are TRBV3-1 (or the pseudogene TRBV3-2) and TRBJ2-1, with TRBD1 identical over 12 bases. The germline V gene encodes CDR1 LGHDT and CDR2 YNNKEL (reference sequence). The CDR3 is made up of 16 amino acids. Trimming took 1 base from V and 4 from J; bases not matched to a gene: 2. This chain's CDR3 is CASSQGDRGPYNEQFF. Written as DNA, the CDR3 is TGTGCCAGCAGCCAAGGGGACAGGGGGCCATACAATGAGCAGTTCTTC.

Details on this clone: This CDR3 is also generated by other DNA sequences in the sample. The chain employs TRBV5-1 and TRBJ1-1; D gene unclear. V shed 0 bases and J shed 11 bases, with 8 bases lying between them. CDR1 is SGHRS and CDR2 is YFSETQ in the germline V gene. The CDR3 has 11 residues. The CDR3 spells CASSLGEEAFF. The CDR3 DNA is TGCGCCAGCAGCTTGGGGGAGGAGGCTTTCTTT.

This chain links TRBV6-5 with TRBJ1-1; weak D call: TRBD1 (5 bases). In germline, CDR1 is MNHEY, CDR2 SVGAGI. CDR3 size: 13 residues. V was cut by 7 bases and J by 4 bases, with 13 bases left in between. The CDR3 nucleotides are TGTGCCAGCATCCCCCCAGGGTCCACTGAAGCTTTCTTT. Protein sequence: CASIPPGSTEAFF.

The chain carries TRBV7-3 and TRBJ2-1; 7 bases fit TRBD2. The length of the CDR3 is 15 residues. V lost 0 bases to trimming and J lost 3 bases; unmatched junction nucleotides: 2. Germline lookup yields CDR1 SGHTA and CDR2 FQGTGA. The CDR3 sequence: CASSLTGTIYNEQFF. The CDR3 DNA reads as TGTGCCAGCAGCTTAACAGGGACTATCTACAATGAGCAGTTCTTC.

This chain joins TRBV11-3 and TRBJ2-3; 9 bases agree with TRBD2. The CDR3 is 17 residues long. Germline CDR1 is SGHNT and CDR2 is YENEEA. The J segment lost 3 bases and the V segment lost 1 base, leaving 8 bases of the junction unmatched. DNA of the CDR3: TGTGCCAGCAGCTTAGGTCCTAGCGGGAAGGGTACAGATACGCAGTATTTT. This encodes CASSLGPSGKGTDTQYF.

This rearrangement joins TRBV4-1 to TRBJ2-1; 7 bases line up with TRBD2. This CDR3 has 16 amino acids. Germline V CDR1 and CDR2: MGHRA, YSYEKL. V lost 4 bases and J lost 0; bases outside the gene matches: 6. CDR3 coding DNA: TGCGCCAGCAGCCGATCTAGCGGTAGCTCCTACAATGAGCAGTTCTTC. It specifies CASSRSSGSSYNEQFF.

The chain uses TRBV5-4 and TRBJ2-7; D perhaps matches TRBD2 (6 bases). In germline, CDR1 is SGHNT, CDR2 YYREEE (reference sequence). V gave up 10 bases and J gave up 3 bases, with 20 bases separating them. The CDR3 consists of 14 residues. CDR3 nucleotide sequence: TGTGCCTCCAGCCGCGGAGTAGCGGACTACGAGCAGTACTTC. Its protein product is CASSRGVADYEQYF.